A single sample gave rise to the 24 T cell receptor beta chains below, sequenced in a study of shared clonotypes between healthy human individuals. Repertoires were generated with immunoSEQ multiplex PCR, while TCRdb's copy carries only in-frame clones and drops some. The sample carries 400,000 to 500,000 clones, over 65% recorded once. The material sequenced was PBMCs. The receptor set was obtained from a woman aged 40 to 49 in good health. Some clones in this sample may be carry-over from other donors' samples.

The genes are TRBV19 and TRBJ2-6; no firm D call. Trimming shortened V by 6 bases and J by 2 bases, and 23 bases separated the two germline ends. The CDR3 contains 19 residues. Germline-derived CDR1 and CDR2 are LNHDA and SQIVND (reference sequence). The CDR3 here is CASRTSVSLLLPGANVLTF. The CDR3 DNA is TGTGCCAGTAGAACCTCGGTGAGCCTCCTATTACCTGGGGCCAACGTCCTGACTTTC.

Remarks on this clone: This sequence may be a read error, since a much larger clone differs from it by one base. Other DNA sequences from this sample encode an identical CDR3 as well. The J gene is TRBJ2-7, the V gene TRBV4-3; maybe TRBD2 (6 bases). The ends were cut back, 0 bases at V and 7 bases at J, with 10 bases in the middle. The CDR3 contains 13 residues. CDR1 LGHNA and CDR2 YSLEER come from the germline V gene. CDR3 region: CASSQDWGVEQYF. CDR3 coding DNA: TGCGCCAGCAGCCAAGATTGGGGGGTAGAGCAGTACTTC.

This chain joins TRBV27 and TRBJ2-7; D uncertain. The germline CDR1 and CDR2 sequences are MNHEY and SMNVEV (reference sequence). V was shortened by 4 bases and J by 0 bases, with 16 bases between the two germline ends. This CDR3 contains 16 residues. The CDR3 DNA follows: TGTGCCAGCAGTTACCTCGCGCGACAAGGCTCCTACGAGCAGTACTTC. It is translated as CASSYLARQGSYEQYF.

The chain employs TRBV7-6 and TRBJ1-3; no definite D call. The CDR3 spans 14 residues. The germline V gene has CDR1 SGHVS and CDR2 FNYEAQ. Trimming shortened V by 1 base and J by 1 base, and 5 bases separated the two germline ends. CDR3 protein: CASSLGESGNTIYF. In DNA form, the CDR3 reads TGTGCCAGCAGCTTAGGGGAGTCTGGAAACACCATATATTTT.

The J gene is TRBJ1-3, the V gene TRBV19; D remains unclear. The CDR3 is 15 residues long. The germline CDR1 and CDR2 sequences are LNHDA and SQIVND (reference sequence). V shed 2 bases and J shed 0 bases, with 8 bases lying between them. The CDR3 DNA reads TGTGCCAGTAGTATAAATCCCAGCTCTGGAAACACCATATATTTT. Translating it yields CASSINPSSGNTIYF.

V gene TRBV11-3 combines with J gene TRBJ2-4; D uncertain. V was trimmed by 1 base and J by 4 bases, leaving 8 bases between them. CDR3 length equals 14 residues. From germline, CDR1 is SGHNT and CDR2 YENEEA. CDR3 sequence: CASSLGPPKNIQYF. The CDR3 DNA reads TGTGCCAGCAGCTTAGGACCCCCAAAAAACATTCAGTACTTC.

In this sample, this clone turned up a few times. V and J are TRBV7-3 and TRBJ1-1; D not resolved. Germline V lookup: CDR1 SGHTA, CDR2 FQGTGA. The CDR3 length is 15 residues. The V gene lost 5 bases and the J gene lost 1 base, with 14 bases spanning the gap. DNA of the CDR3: TGTGCCAGCAGCCAAATGCCGGTCCCGAACACTGAAGCTTTCTTT. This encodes CASSQMPVPNTEAFF.

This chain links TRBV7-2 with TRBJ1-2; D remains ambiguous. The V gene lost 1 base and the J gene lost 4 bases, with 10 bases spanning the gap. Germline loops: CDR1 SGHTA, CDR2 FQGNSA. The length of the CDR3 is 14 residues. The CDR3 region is CASSLGGQFYGYTF. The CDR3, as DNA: TGTGCCAGCAGCTTAGGTGGGCAGTTCTATGGCTACACCTTC.

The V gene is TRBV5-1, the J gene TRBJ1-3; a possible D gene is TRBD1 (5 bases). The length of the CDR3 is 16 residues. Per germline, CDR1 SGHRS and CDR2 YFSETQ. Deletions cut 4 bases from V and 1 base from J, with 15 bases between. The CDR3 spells CASSNYTGLSGNTIYF. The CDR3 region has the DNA TGCGCCAGCAGCAACTATACAGGATTATCTGGAAACACCATATATTTT.

CDR3 DNA sequence: TGTGCCAGCAGCCCAACGGGACTCTCCTACGAGCAGTACTTC. It is translated as CASSPTGLSYEQYF. The rearrangement uses TRBV5-4 and TRBJ2-7; D perhaps matches TRBD2 (6 bases). The ends were cut back, 4 bases at V and 0 bases at J, with 11 bases in the middle. The germline V gene encodes CDR1 SGHNT and CDR2 YYREEE (reference sequence). The CDR3 covers 14 residues.

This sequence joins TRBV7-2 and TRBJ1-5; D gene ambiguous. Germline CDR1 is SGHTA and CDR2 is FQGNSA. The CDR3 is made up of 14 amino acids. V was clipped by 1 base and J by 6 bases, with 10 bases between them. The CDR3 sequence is CASSLDGVVQPQHF. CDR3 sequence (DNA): TGTGCCAGCAGCTTAGATGGTGTGGTTCAGCCCCAGCATTTT.

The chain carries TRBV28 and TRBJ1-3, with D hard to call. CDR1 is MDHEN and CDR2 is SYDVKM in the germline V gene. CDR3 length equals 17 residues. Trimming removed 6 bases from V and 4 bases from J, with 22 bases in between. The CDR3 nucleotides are TGTGCCAGCAGCCGCAACCAAAGGGAGTGGGCAGGAAACACCATATATTTT. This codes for CASSRNQREWAGNTIYF.

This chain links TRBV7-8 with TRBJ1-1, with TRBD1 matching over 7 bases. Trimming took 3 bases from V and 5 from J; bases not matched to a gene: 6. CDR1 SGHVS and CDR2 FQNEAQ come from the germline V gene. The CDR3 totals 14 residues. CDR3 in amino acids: CASSLGDRATEAFF. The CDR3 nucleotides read TGTGCCAGCAGCTTGGGAGACAGGGCGACTGAAGCTTTCTTT.

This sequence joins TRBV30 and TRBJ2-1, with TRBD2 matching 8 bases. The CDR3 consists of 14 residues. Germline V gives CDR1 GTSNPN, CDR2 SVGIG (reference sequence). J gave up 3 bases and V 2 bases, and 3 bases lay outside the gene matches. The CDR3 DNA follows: TGTGCCTGGAGTCGGGGGGGAGTCTACAATGAGCAGTTCTTC. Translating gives CAWSRGGVYNEQFF.

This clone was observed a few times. CDR3 residues: CASSFRAGGQETQYF. Written as DNA, the CDR3 is TGTGCCAGCAGCTTTAGAGCGGGAGGGCAAGAGACCCAGTACTTC. V gene TRBV7-3 combines with J gene TRBJ2-5; 10 positions agree with TRBD2. CDR3 length equals 15 residues. Germline CDR1 and CDR2: SGHTA and FQGTGA. V was clipped by 3 bases and J by 2 bases; unmatched bases: 3.

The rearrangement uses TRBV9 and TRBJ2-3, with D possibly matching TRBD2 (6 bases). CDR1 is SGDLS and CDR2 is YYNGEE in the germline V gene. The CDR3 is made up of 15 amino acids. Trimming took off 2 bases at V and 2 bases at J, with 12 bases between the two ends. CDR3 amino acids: CASSVRAGSTDTQYF. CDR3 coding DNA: TGTGCCAGCAGCGTCCGAGCGGGTTCCACAGATACGCAGTATTTT.

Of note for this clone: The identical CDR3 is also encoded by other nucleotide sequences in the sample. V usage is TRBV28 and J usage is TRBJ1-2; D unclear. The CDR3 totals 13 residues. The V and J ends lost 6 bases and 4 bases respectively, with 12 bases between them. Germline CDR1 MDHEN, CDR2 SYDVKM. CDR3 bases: TGTGCCAGCAGCCGATGGGGAGGCTATGGCTACACCTTC. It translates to CASSRWGGYGYTF.

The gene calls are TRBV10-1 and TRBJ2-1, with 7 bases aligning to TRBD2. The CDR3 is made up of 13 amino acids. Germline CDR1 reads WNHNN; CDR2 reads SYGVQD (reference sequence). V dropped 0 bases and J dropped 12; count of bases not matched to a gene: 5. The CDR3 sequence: CASSESGRDPQFF. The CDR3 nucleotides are TGCGCCAGCAGTGAGTCGGGGAGGGACCCGCAGTTCTTC.

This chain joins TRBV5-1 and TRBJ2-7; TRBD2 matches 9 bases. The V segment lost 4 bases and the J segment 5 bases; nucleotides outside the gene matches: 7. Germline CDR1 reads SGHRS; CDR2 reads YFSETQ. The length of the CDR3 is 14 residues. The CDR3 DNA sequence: TGCGCCAGCAGCCAAAGTGGACTAGCGAACGAGCAGTACTTC. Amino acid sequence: CASSQSGLANEQYF.

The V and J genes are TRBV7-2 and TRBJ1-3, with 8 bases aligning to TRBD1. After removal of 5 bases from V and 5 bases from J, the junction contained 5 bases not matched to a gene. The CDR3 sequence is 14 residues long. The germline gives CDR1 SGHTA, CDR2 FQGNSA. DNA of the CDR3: TGTGCCAGCAGCGCAGACAGGGGCAGAAACACCATATATTTT. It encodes CASSADRGRNTIYF.

In DNA form, the CDR3 reads TGTGCCAGTAGTATGGATGGCAGTTACAATGAGCAGTTCTTC. It yields the protein CASSMDGSYNEQFF. The rearrangement joins TRBV19 to TRBJ2-1; D ambiguous. The CDR3 has 14 amino acids. The germline V and J ends were trimmed by 3 bases and 4 bases, with 10 bases remaining between them. Germline V gives CDR1 LNHDA, CDR2 SQIVND (reference sequence). The whole variable domain, filled in from reference TRBV19 and TRBJ2-1, reads DGGITQSPKYLFRKEGQNVTLSCEQNLNHDAMYWYRQDPGQGLRLIYYSQIVNDFQKGDIAEGYSVSREKKESFPLTVTSAQKNPTAFYLCASSMDGSYNEQFFGPGTRLTVL.

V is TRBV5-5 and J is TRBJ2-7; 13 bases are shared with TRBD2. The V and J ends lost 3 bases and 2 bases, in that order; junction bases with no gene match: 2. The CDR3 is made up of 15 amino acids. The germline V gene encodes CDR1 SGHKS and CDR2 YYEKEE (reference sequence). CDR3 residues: CASSSGTSGAYEQYF. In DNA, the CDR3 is TGTGCCAGCAGCTCCGGGACTAGCGGGGCCTACGAGCAGTACTTC.

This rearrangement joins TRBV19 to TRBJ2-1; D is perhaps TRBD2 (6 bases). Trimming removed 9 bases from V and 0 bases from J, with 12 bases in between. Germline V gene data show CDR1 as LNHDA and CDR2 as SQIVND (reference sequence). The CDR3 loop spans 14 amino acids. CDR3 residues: CASTADYSYNEQFF. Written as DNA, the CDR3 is TGTGCCAGCACAGCGGACTACTCCTACAATGAGCAGTTCTTC.

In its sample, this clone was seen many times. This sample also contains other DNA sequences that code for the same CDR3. The CDR3 spells CSARDGTYEQYF. DNA of the CDR3: TGCAGCGCGCGGGACGGAACCTACGAGCAGTACTTC. This rearrangement joins TRBV29-1 to TRBJ2-7; maybe TRBD2 (6 bases). Germline V gives CDR1 SQVTM, CDR2 ANQGSEA. Trimming shortened V by 7 bases and J by 2 bases, and 12 bases separated the two germline ends. The CDR3 is 12 amino acids.